Described below is a single TCR beta chain sequence and its context. Per the study methods: Using reference gene primer amplification, nucleated cell counts were estimated. The assay was immunoSEQ multiplex PCR, and TCRdb's table has in-frame clones only and misses some. V, J and clone size derive from that table, while D and trimming were established from the DNA sequence. The sample records approximately 76,000 clones, around 85% being singletons. This record belongs to a study of blood T cell repertoires in COVID-19. Turning to the study itself: The study drew acute and convalescent COVID-19 samples from the United States, Italy and Spain. PBMCs, B-cell-depleted T cells, or T cells provided the cDNA or gDNA that made up the material.

Sequencing used peripheral blood. The source of this sequence is a man older than 75 in a cohort sampled during active COVID-19.

CDR3 in amino acids: CASSPHATGTGSTEAFF. As DNA, the CDR3 is TGCGCCAGCAGCCCCCATGCTACCGGGACAGGGAGCACTGAAGCTTTCTTT. The chain links TRBV4-1 to TRBJ1-1; 9 bases fit TRBD1. V was pared by 4 bases and J by 4 bases, with 13 bases of the junction left unmatched. Germline loops: CDR1 MGHRA, CDR2 YSYEKL. This CDR3 contains 17 residues.